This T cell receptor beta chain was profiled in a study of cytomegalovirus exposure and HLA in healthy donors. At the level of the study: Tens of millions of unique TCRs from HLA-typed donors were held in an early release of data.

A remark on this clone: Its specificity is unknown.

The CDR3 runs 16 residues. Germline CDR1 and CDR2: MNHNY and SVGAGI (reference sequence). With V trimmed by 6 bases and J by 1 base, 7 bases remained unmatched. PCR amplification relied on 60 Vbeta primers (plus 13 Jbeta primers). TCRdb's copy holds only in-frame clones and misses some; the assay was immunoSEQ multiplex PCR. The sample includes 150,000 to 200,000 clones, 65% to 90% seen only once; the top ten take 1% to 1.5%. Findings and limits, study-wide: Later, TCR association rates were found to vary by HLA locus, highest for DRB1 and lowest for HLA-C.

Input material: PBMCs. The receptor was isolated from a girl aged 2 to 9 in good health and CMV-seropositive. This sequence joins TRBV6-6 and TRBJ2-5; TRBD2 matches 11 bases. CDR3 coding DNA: TGTGCCAGCAGCGCCACTAGCGGGAGATTCCAAGAGACCCAGTACTTC. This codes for CASSATSGRFQETQYF.